This T cell receptor beta chain is drawn from a study of blood T cell repertoires in COVID-19 (dated by TCRdb to 2020 to 2022). At the level of the whole study: Samples covering the acute and convalescent phases of COVID-19 were provided by collaborators in the United States, Italy and Spain. Samples were obtained from the ongoing ImmuneRACE study (first 160 participants) and from 950 to 1,500 subjects provided by 6 global collaborators. The dataset comprised deeply sampled blood TCRbeta repertoires from subjects exposed to, actively infected with, or recovered from COVID-19. Nearly every sample came with metadata listing a de-identified subject ID, COVID-19 status, age in years and sex. The repertoires were released in a freely available public database intended as a resource for research on the immune response to SARS-CoV-2. The material from the prospective study consisted of cDNA or gDNA derived from T cells, B-cell-depleted T cells, or PBMCs. HLA class I and class II types, where available, came from metadata supplied by the sample provider rather than from assay-based typing. Results the study describes overall, beyond this receptor: The quantity of clinical and demographic metadata differed by source and by participant and was supplied without curation.

Samples from volunteer blood donors who had recovered from COVID-19 were contributed by a second Seattle source. Collaborating institutions collected whole blood in K2EDTA tubes following their own protocols. For TCRbeta analysis, collaborator samples were shipped as frozen whole blood, as isolated PBMCs, or as DNA extracted from either sample type. The germline V gene supplies CDR1 SGHTA and CDR2 FQGTGA. The CDR3 spans 16 residues, from the cysteine through the phenylalanine. Only CDR3 DNA is held: 48 bases, read in frame from base 1. V and J are trimmed by 1 base and 3 bases, and the gene matches miss 6 bases of the junction. TCRbeta CDR3 regions were amplified from genomic DNA using the immunoSEQ Assay, a bias-controlled multiplex PCR. The paper's data handling went like this. Nucleated cell counts per sample were estimated from amplification of reference gene primers within the assay. To quantify the absolute abundance of each unique TCRbeta CDR3 rearrangement, sequence reads were collapsed and filtered. For each sample, productive Simpson clonality was calculated by taking the square root of Simpson's diversity index across productive rearrangements. In TCRdb, the immuneACCESS table is reduced to in-frame sequences with V and J assigned. These tables do not hold every clone; where another copy was compared, an unresolved V gene accounts for under half, and the others remain unexplained. The DNA gave D and trimming, while V, J and clone size come from that table. This sample holds roughly 250,000 clones; 70% to 90% were observed only once. Of the sample, 2% to 2.5% falls within the top ten clones.

As to this clone: It has no known antigen specificity. Per-base quality was not reported, and no clone a single base away is much larger than it.

The clonotype comes from a middle-aged woman who had recovered from COVID-19. Recombination linked TRBV7-3 to TRBJ2-3; TRBD2 matches 8 bases in the middle. Sequenced sample: peripheral blood. The nucleotide sequence is TGTGCCAGCAGCTTAAAGGCGGGGGGCCGTACAGATACGCAGTATTTT. This encodes CASSLKAGGRTDTQYF. The entire variable domain, with the stretches around the CDR3 drawn from the reference TRBV7-3 and TRBJ2-3 proteins, is GAGVSQTPSNKVTEKGKYVELRCDPISGHTALYWYRQSLGQGPEFLIYFQGTGAADDSGLPNDRFFAVRPEGSVSTLKIQRTERGDSAVYLCASSLKAGGRTDTQYFGPGTRLTVL.